These 4 T cell receptor beta chains were sequenced from one sample in a study of T cells in Graves' hyperthyroidism and ophthalmopathy. It was RNA transcripts that yielded the amplified TCR beta CDR3 regions. HTBI primers were the set used in a first-round RT-PCR of the TCR CDR3. One entry per CDR3 protein results from TCRdb running MiXCR on the multiplex PCR reads. The sample lists fewer than 450,000 distinct CDR3 sequences, about 18% seen once, with approximately 33% in the top ten. The sample was blood. All receptors come from a woman aged 25 to 39 with Graves' hyperthyroidism that later progressed to Graves' ophthalmopathy.

The table lists this clonotype with many counts. The chain carries TRBV5-1 and TRBJ1-1; D is unclear. V dropped 5 bases and J dropped 4 bases, with 15 bases sitting between them. The length of the CDR3 is 14 residues. Looked up from germline, CDR1 is SGHRS and CDR2 is YFSETQ. Written as DNA, the CDR3 is TGCGCCAGCAGGAGTTCAAAAAACCCCACTGAAGCTTTCTTT. Translation gives CASRSSKNPTEAFF.

In its sample, this clonotype was seen a few times. The chain has TRBV11-2 and TRBJ2-3; 14 bases line up with TRBD2. Germline V lookup: CDR1 SGHAT, CDR2 FQNNGV. Germline trimming cut 4 bases from V and 5 bases from J; bases unmatched to any gene: 11. This CDR3 contains 18 residues. CDR3 loop: CASSYTGLAGVEGDTQYF. CDR3 DNA: TGTGCCAGCAGCTACACGGGACTAGCGGGAGTAGAGGGAGATACGCAGTATTTT. The full variable domain, completed using reference TRBV11-2 and TRBJ2-3, is EAGVAQSPRYKIIEKRQSVAFWCNPISGHATLYWYQQILGQGPKLLIQFQNNGVVDDSQLPKDRFSAERLKGVDSTLKIQPAKLEDSAVYLCASSYTGLAGVEGDTQYFGPGTRLTVL.

This chain links TRBV6-1 with TRBJ2-7; possibly TRBD2 for D (7 bases). This CDR3 contains 14 residues. The germline gives CDR1 MNHNS, CDR2 SASEGT. Trimming removed 8 bases at V and 0 bases at J, with 14 bases between. The CDR3 spells CASHGGLYSYEQYF. DNA for the CDR3: TGTGCCAGCCACGGGGGGCTTTACTCCTACGAGCAGTACTTC.

V and J are TRBV5-1 and TRBJ1-1, with a weak D call TRBD1 (5 bases). Germline V gives CDR1 SGHRS, CDR2 YFSETQ. Trimming shortened V by 2 bases and J by 1 base, and 12 bases separated the two germline ends. This CDR3 contains 15 residues. The CDR3 region has the DNA TGCGCCAGCAGCTTTTCCGGGACGGGGAACACTGAAGCTTTCTTT. Amino acids: CASSFSGTGNTEAFF.